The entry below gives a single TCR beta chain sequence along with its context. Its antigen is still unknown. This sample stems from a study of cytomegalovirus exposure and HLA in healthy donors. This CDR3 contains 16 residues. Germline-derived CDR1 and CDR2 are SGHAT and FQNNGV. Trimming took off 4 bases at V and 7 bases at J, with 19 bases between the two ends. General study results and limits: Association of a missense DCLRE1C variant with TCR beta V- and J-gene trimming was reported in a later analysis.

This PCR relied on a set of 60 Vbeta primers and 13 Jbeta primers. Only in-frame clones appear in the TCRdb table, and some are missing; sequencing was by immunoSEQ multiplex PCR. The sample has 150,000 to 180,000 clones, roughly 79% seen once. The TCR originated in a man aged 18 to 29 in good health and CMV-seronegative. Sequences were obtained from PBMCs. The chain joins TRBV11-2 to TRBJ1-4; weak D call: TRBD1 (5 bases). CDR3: CASSSSGRGLGEKLFF. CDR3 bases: TGTGCCAGCAGCTCAAGCGGCCGGGGGTTGGGTGAAAAACTGTTTTTT.